These 12 T cell receptor beta chains originate from one sample sequenced in a study of blood T cell repertoires in COVID-19. Some clones are missing from TCRdb's copy, which holds only in-frame ones; the method was immunoSEQ multiplex PCR. Of under 250,000 clones in the sample, about nine tenths were seen once. Sequencing input: peripheral blood. These receptors came from an older woman with acute or convalescent COVID-19.

Here the CDR3 DNA reads TGTGCCAGCAGCCTCACAGGGTCTCCCACTGAAGCTTTCTTT. It yields the protein CASSLTGSPTEAFF. The chain employs TRBV7-3 and TRBJ1-1, with D possibly TRBD1 on 6 matching bases. This CDR3 is built from 14 residues. Trimming left V 5 bases short and J 4 bases short, with 14 bases between. The germline CDR1 and CDR2 sequences are SGHTA and FQGTGA.

The chain couples TRBV11-2 to TRBJ2-7; 8 bases fit TRBD2. The V gene's germline CDR1 is SGHAT and CDR2 FQNNGV. This CDR3 contains 14 residues. The J segment lost 3 bases and the V segment lost 5 bases, leaving 6 bases of the junction unmatched. The CDR3 bases are TGTGCCAGCAGCATACTAGCGGCGGTCTACGAGCAGTACTTC. It codes for CASSILAAVYEQYF.

The rearrangement uses TRBV7-2 and TRBJ2-7; TRBD2 might be the D (6 bases). With 10 bases removed from V and 2 bases from J, the gap between germline ends came to 15 bases. Germline V gene lookup returns CDR1 SGHTA and CDR2 FQGNSA. The length of the CDR3 is 13 residues. DNA of the CDR3: TGTGCCACAAGCCGGGACTCTGCCTACGAGCAGTACTTC. Amino acid sequence: CATSRDSAYEQYF.

The J gene is TRBJ1-5, the V gene TRBV9, with 7 nucleotides matching TRBD1. The CDR3 spans 15 residues. Losses at the gene ends were 3 bases for V and 7 bases for J; bases not matched to a gene: 10. Germline CDR1 is SGDLS and CDR2 is YYNGEE. CDR3 in DNA: TGTGCCAGCAGCGCCTCAGGGGGGCAGGGGCAGCCCCAGCATTTT. Translated, it gives CASSASGGQGQPQHF.

This clone is a singleton in its sample. The chain has TRBV7-9 and TRBJ2-5, with 10 nucleotides matching TRBD2. There are 16 residues in the CDR3. V shed 5 bases and J 4 bases; nucleotides not matched to a gene: 10. Germline V CDR1 and CDR2: SEHNR, FQNEAQ (reference sequence). CDR3 sequence: CASSDRERGGSETQYF. The CDR3 DNA reads TGTGCCAGCAGCGATCGCGAGCGGGGGGGCTCAGAGACCCAGTACTTC.

The chain joins TRBV7-8 to TRBJ1-2; 11 positions match TRBD1. The germline V gene has CDR1 SGHVS and CDR2 FQNEAQ. The junction had 4 bases not matched to a gene; V was cut back by 5 bases and J by 2 bases. The CDR3 length is 15 residues. In DNA form, the CDR3 reads TGTGCCAGCAGCCCGGGGACAGGGGGAAACTATGGCTACACCTTC. This sequence encodes CASSPGTGGNYGYTF.

V gene TRBV5-6 combines with J gene TRBJ1-5, with D tentatively TRBD1 (6 bases). V lost 0 bases, J lost 7 bases, and 14 bases lay in between. Germline assignment: CDR1 SGHDT and CDR2 YYEEEE. The CDR3 is 15 residues long. For the CDR3, the DNA is TGTGCCAGCAGCTTGGCCGGGACAAGCGTCCAGCCCCAGCATTTT. Translated: CASSLAGTSVQPQHF.

This clone was observed once. V is TRBV7-6 and J is TRBJ2-7, with TRBD1 identical over 7 bases. With 4 bases clipped from V and 2 bases from J, the junction kept 8 bases outside the gene matches. The CDR3 contains 15 residues. Germline CDR1 reads SGHVS; CDR2 reads FNYEAQ. CDR3 loop: CASSYAETGPYEQYF. The CDR3 region has the DNA TGTGCCAGCAGCTACGCCGAGACAGGGCCCTACGAGCAGTACTTC. The full variable domain, its missing parts supplied by reference TRBV7-6 and TRBJ2-7, is GAGVSQSPRYKVTKRGQDVALRCDPISGHVSLYWYRQALGQGPEFLTYFNYEAQQDKSGLPNDRFSAERPEGSISTLTIQRTEQRDSAMYRCASSYAETGPYEQYFGPGTRLTVT.

The rearrangement uses TRBV5-1 and TRBJ2-2, with D perhaps matching TRBD2 (6 bases). The CDR3 contains 15 residues. Between the trimmed V and J ends, which lost 0 bases and 7 bases, there was a span of 13 bases. Germline V CDR1 and CDR2: SGHRS, YFSETQ. Here the CDR3 DNA reads TGCGCCAGCAGCTTGGGACCCCGGGAGAGCGGGGAGCTGTTTTTT. Translation gives CASSLGPRESGELFF.

Only one count was recorded for this clone. The chain is built from TRBV11-2 and TRBJ2-2, with 8 bases fitting TRBD2. V shed 3 bases and J 0 bases; nucleotides not matched to a gene: 12. The CDR3 extends over 19 amino acids. The germline CDR1 and CDR2 sequences are SGHAT and FQNNGV. CDR3 in DNA: TGTGCCAGCAGCTTTGTGCAATACGCGGGAGGCGCGAACACCGGGGAGCTGTTTTTT. Its translation is CASSFVQYAGGANTGELFF.

The chain has TRBV19 and TRBJ2-1, with TRBD2 as a possible D gene (6 bases). The CDR3 is made up of 15 amino acids. Germline lookup yields CDR1 LNHDA and CDR2 SQIVND (reference sequence). Trimming shortened V by 3 bases and J by 7 bases, and 16 bases separated the two germline ends. CDR3 region: CASSIGGVEWNEQFF. Here the CDR3 DNA reads TGTGCCAGTAGTATCGGAGGGGTTGAATGGAATGAGCAGTTCTTC.

The genes are TRBV6-5 and TRBJ1-2; D is perhaps TRBD1 (6 bases). Trimming left V 10 bases short and J 2 bases short, with 14 bases between. There are 13 residues in the CDR3. Germline values: CDR1 MNHEY, CDR2 SVGAGI. CDR3 protein: CATRGGGNYGYTF. The CDR3 DNA reads TGTGCCACCAGGGGAGGGGGGAACTATGGCTACACCTTC.